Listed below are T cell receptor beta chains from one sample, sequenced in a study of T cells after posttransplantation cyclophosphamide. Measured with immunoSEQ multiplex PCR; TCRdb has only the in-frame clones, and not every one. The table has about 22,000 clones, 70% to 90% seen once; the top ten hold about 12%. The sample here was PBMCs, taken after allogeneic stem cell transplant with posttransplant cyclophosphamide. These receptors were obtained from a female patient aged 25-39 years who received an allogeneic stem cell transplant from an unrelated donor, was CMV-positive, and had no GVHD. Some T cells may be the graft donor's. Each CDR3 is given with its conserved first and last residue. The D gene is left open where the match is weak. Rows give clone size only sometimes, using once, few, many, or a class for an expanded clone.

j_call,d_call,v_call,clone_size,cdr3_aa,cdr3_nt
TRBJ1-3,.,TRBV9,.,CASSVVSGGADTIYF,TGTGCCAGCAGCGTAGTGAGTGGGGGGGCGGACACCATATATTTT
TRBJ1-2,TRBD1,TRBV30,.,CAWRRVTGEYGYTF,TGTGCCTGGCGGAGGGTGACAGGGGAATATGGCTACACCTTC
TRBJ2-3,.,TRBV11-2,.,CASSASITSSTDTQYF,TGTGCCAGCAGCGCAAGCATAACCTCTAGCACAGATACGCAGTATTTT
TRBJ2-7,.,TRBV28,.,CASRGNPSYEQYF,TGTGCCAGCCGGGGGAATCCATCCTACGAGCAGTACTTC
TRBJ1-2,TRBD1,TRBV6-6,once,CASSYPGQEKGYTF,TGTGCCAGCAGTTACCCCGGACAGGAGAAGGGCTACACCTTC
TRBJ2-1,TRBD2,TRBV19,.,CASTVVGGAYNEQFF,TGTGCCAGTACTGTCGTCGGGGGGGCCTACAATGAGCAGTTCTTC
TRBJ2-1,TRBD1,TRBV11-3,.,CASSTDRGGYRSSSYNEQFF,TGTGCCAGCAGCACTGACAGGGGGGGTTATAGGTCTTCGTCCTACAATGAGCAGTTCTTC
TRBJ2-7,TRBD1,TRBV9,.,CASSPGQGDYEQYF,TGTGCCAGCAGCCCAGGACAGGGAGACTACGAGCAGTACTTC
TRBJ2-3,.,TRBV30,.,CAWSAGQHHTDTQYF,TGTGCCTGGAGCGCCGGACAGCATCACACAGATACGCAGTATTTT
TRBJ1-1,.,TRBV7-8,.,CASSQRERGSAFF,TGTGCCAGCAGCCAAAGGGAAAGGGGTTCAGCTTTCTTT
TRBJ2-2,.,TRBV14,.,CASSQVSERRAGELFF,TGTGCCAGCAGCCAAGTCTCTGAGCGTAGAGCCGGGGAGCTGTTTTTT
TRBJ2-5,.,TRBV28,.,CASSLSGKSQYF,TGTGCCAGCAGTTTATCGGGGAAGTCCCAGTACTTC
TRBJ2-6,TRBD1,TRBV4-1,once,CASSLGQSYSGANVLTF,TGCGCCAGCAGCCTGGGACAGTCCTACTCTGGGGCCAACGTCCTGACTTTC
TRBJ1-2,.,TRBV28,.,CASSLSRGSGGYTF,TGTGCCAGCAGTTTATCCCGTGGCAGCGGGGGCTACACCTTC
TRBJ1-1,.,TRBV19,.,CASSSSGGNTEAFF,TGTGCCAGTAGTAGCTCTGGAGGGAACACTGAAGCTTTCTTT
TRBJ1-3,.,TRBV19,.,CASTGALSGNTIYF,TGTGCCAGTACAGGGGCCCTTTCTGGAAACACCATATATTTT
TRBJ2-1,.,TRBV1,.,CTSYPHEQFF,TGCACCAGTTATCCCCATGAGCAGTTCTTC
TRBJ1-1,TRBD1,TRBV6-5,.,CASSLQGKNTEAFF,TGTGCCAGCAGTCTACAGGGGAAGAACACTGAAGCTTTCTTT
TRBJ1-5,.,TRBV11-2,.,CASSLDHGQPQHF,TGTGCCAGCAGCTTAGATCACGGTCAGCCCCAGCATTTT
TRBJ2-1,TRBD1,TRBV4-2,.,CASSQGTEYNEQFF,TGTGCCAGCAGCCAGGGGACAGAGTACAATGAGCAGTTCTTC
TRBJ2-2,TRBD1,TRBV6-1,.,CAIRGTGGRTGELFF,TGTGCGATCCGCGGGACAGGGGGTCGCACCGGGGAGCTGTTTTTT
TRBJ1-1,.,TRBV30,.,CAWSRLNTEAFF,TGTGCCTGGAGCAGGTTGAACACTGAAGCTTTCTTT
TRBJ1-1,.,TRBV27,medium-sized,CASSPVPPRGGTEAFF,TGTGCCAGCAGCCCAGTCCCCCCAAGGGGGGGAACTGAAGCTTTCTTT
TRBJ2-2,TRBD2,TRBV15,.,CATSRGGTSGGITGELFF,TGTGCCACCAGCAGAGGTGGGACTAGCGGGGGTATCACCGGGGAGCTGTTTTTT
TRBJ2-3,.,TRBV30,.,CAWSVTGLRDTQYF,TGTGCCTGGAGTGTTACAGGGTTGAGGGATACGCAGTATTTT
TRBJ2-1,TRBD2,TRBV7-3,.,CASSSDGLAGVEQFF,TGTGCCAGCAGCTCCGACGGACTAGCGGGGGTGGAGCAGTTCTTC
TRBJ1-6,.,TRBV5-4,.,CASSLRQFYNSPLHF,TGTGCCAGCAGCTTGAGACAGTTCTATAATTCACCCCTCCACTTT
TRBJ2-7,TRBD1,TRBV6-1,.,CASSPQGYEQYF,TGTGCCAGCAGCCCACAGGGGTACGAGCAGTACTTC
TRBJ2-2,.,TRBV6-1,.,CASSEQGRVTGELFF,TGTGCCAGCAGTGAACAGGGGCGGGTGACCGGGGAGCTGTTTTTT
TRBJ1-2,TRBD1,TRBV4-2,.,CASSQYRGGGILYGYTF,TGTGCCAGCAGCCAATACAGGGGCGGTGGCATCCTATATGGCTACACCTTC
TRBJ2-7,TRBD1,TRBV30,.,CAWSPGQGLVEQYF,TGTGCCTGGAGCCCGGGACAGGGGCTTGTCGAGCAGTACTTC
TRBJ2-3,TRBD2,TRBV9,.,CASSPTGGPLDTQYF,TGTGCCAGCAGCCCGACGGGGGGGCCCTTAGATACGCAGTATTTT
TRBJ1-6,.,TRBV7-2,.,CASSLGQSYNSPLHF,TGTGCCAGCAGCCTGGGACAATCCTATAATTCACCCCTCCACTTT
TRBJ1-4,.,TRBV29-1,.,CSVQLPRDPNEKLFF,TGCAGCGTTCAACTCCCCAGGGATCCTAATGAAAAACTGTTTTTT
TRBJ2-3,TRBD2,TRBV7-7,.,CASSNNPGGADTQYF,TGTGCTAGCAGCAATAACCCGGGAGGCGCAGATACGCAGTATTTT
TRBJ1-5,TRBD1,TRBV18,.,CASSPSTGHNQPQHF,TGTGCCAGCTCACCTTCGACAGGGCACAATCAGCCCCAGCATTTT
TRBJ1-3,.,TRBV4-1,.,CASSRPGSPGNTIYF,TGCGCCAGCAGCCGCCCAGGGTCCCCCGGGAACACCATATATTTT
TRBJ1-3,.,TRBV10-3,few,CATRRGEDTIYF,TGTGCCACCCGCAGGGGCGAGGACACCATATATTTT
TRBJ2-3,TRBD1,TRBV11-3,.,CASSHGQGLADTQYF,TGTGCCAGCAGTCACGGACAGGGCTTAGCAGATACGCAGTATTTT
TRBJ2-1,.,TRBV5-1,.,CASSLSRSSYNEQFF,TGCGCCAGCAGCTTGTCTCGGAGCTCCTACAATGAGCAGTTCTTC
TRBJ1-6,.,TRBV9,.,CASSAYPEGLYSPLHF,TGTGCCAGCAGCGCCTACCCTGAGGGTTTGTATTCACCCCTCCACTTT
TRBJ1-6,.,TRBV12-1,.,CASPRRARPYNSPLHF,TGTGCCAGCCCTCGGCGGGCCCGCCCCTATAATTCACCCCTCCACTTT
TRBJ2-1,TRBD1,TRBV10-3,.,CAISERDRGTNEQFF,TGTGCCATCAGTGAAAGGGACAGGGGGACCAATGAGCAGTTCTTC
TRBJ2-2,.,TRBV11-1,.,CASSSPGTPANTGELFF,TGTGCCAGCAGCTCTCCCGGGACACCGGCGAACACCGGGGAGCTGTTTTTT
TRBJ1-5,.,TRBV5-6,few,CASSFGRDQPQHF,TGTGCCAGCAGCTTTGGCAGGGATCAGCCCCAGCATTTT
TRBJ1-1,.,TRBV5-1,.,CASSSDMNTEAFF,TGCGCCAGCAGCTCGGACATGAACACTGAAGCTTTCTTT